These 14 T cell receptor beta chains originate from one sample sequenced in a study of radiation and T cells in renal cell carcinoma. Indicated time point: blood 4 weeks post-SBRT, at nephrectomy. Treatment defined: 15 Gy SBRT to primary tumor, nephrectomy 4 weeks later. Profiling relied on immunoSEQ multiplex PCR, and the TCRdb table lists in-frame clones only, not all of them. The sample carries around 100,000 clones, 70% to 85% recorded once. Sequencing was performed on blood, taken from a patient whose treatment included radiotherapy and nephrectomy. The receptors were gathered from a man in his 60s with renal cell carcinoma.

The genes are TRBV5-1 and TRBJ2-5; D remains ambiguous. This CDR3 has 17 residues. V dropped 0 bases and J dropped 1 base, with 16 bases sitting between them. CDR1 is SGHRS, CDR2 YFSETQ, per germline. The CDR3 region has the DNA TGCGCCAGCAGCTTGGTAAGGTCCGGCAGTCTCCAAGAGACCCAGTACTTC. It codes for CASSLVRSGSLQETQYF.

The chain couples TRBV29-1 to TRBJ2-1, with D unclear. Trimming took 6 bases from V and 2 from J, leaving 8 bases between them. Germline CDR1 is SQVTM and CDR2 is ANQGSEA. This CDR3 has 12 amino acids. Here the CDR3 reads CSVAETYNEQFF. The CDR3 DNA is TGCAGCGTGGCCGAGACCTACAATGAGCAGTTCTTC.

This chain connects TRBV5-1 to TRBJ2-5; perhaps TRBD2 as D (5 bases). Trimming took off 9 bases at V and 5 bases at J, with 14 bases between the two ends. Germline V gene lookup returns CDR1 SGHRS and CDR2 YFSETQ. The CDR3 totals 12 residues. The CDR3 is CATRGSGETQYF. The CDR3 nucleotides are TGCGCCACCCGTGGGAGTGGGGAGACCCAGTACTTC.

This clone was recorded at least ten times. The rearrangement links TRBV2 to TRBJ1-2; D might be TRBD1 (5 bases). CDR1 and CDR2 from the germline V gene are SNHLY and FYNNEI. Trimming took off 8 bases at V and 7 bases at J, with 17 bases between the two ends. The CDR3 totals 13 residues. CDR3 residues: CASHTGTTLGYTF. The CDR3 DNA is TGTGCCAGCCACACCGGGACTACTCTTGGCTACACCTTC.

The chain links TRBV27 to TRBJ2-3; 8 bases line up with TRBD2. CDR1 and CDR2 (germline): MNHEY, SMNVEV (reference sequence). Germline trimming cut 11 bases from V and 2 bases from J; bases unmatched to any gene: 6. The CDR3 covers 13 residues. DNA for the CDR3: TGTGCCGTCGGGAGGGCGGACACAGATACGCAGTATTTT. Amino acids: CAVGRADTDTQYF.

This sequence joins TRBV29-1 and TRBJ2-2; D may be TRBD2 (6 bases). V dropped 7 bases and J dropped 3 bases, with 12 bases sitting between them. CDR1 SQVTM and CDR2 ANQGSEA come from the germline V gene. CDR3 length: 13 residues. CDR3 amino acids: CSAAGTYTGELFF. The CDR3 bases are TGCAGCGCCGCAGGGACTTACACCGGGGAGCTGTTTTTT.

As concerns this clone: This sample includes further DNA sequences coding for the same CDR3. The J gene is TRBJ2-3, the V gene TRBV5-1; D remains unclear. The CDR3 sequence is 12 residues long. Trimming pared 1 base from V and 4 bases from J, leaving 4 bases between. Germline-derived CDR1 and CDR2 are SGHRS and YFSETQ. CDR3 in amino acids: CASSLPSDTQYF. The CDR3 coding sequence is TGCGCCAGCAGCTTGCCCTCAGATACGCAGTATTTT.

This clone is judged medium-sized. This chain links TRBV7-2 with TRBJ2-7, with TRBD1 matching over 7 bases. After removal of 4 bases from V and 2 bases from J, the junction contained 2 bases not matched to a gene. This CDR3 region has 13 residues. CDR1 SGHTA and CDR2 FQGNSA come from the germline V gene. The CDR3 DNA sequence: TGTGCCAGCAGCTCGGGACAGCCCTACGAGCAGTACTTC. Protein sequence: CASSSGQPYEQYF.

Only a few counts were recorded for this clone. J is TRBJ2-1 and V is TRBV13; D gene ambiguous. The germline gives CDR1 PRHDT, CDR2 FYEKMQ (reference sequence). This CDR3 is 14 amino acids long. Trimming stripped 5 bases from V and 7 bases from J, with 15 bases between. The CDR3 nucleotides are TGTGCCAGCAGCCCAACCAGTGGTCTAAATGAGCAGTTCTTC. Its translation is CASSPTSGLNEQFF.

This clone was counted between two and nine times. The rearrangement uses TRBV11-2 and TRBJ2-6; D assignment may be TRBD1 or TRBD2 (6 bases each). Trimming shortened V by 6 bases and J by 0 bases, and 15 bases separated the two germline ends. The CDR3 spans 17 residues. Per germline, CDR1 SGHAT and CDR2 FQNNGV. The CDR3 nucleotides are TGTGCCAGCAGACAGGGACTCGGGGGCTCTGGGGCCAACGTCCTGACTTTC. Translated, it gives CASRQGLGGSGANVLTF.

CDR3 in DNA: TGCGCCAGCAGTGAGTCCGGGACAGGGTGGAACTACGAGCAGTACTTC. Residues: CASSESGTGWNYEQYF. This chain links TRBV10-1 with TRBJ2-7, with 9 bases lining up with TRBD1. The CDR3 covers 16 residues. The germline CDR1 and CDR2 sequences are WNHNN and SYGVQD (reference sequence). V shed 0 bases, J shed 3 bases, and the junction held 6 bases outside the gene matches.

V and J are TRBV27 and TRBJ2-1; 10 bases match TRBD2. Germline V CDR1 and CDR2: MNHEY, SMNVEV (reference sequence). V shed 2 bases and J 6 bases; nucleotides not matched to a gene: 4. There are 15 residues in the CDR3. CDR3 region: CASSLGLAGVNEQFF. CDR3 in DNA: TGTGCCAGCAGTTTAGGGCTAGCGGGAGTCAATGAGCAGTTCTTC.

V and J are TRBV19 and TRBJ2-2, with 8 nucleotides matching TRBD1. The J segment lost 7 bases and the V segment lost 7 bases, leaving 11 bases of the junction unmatched. The CDR3 is 15 residues long. Germline CDR1 reads LNHDA; CDR2 reads SQIVND (reference sequence). This chain's CDR3 is CASTPAGGANGELFF. DNA for the CDR3: TGTGCCAGTACCCCTGCAGGGGGCGCAAACGGGGAGCTGTTTTTT.

The V gene is TRBV5-8, the J gene TRBJ2-3, with D uncertain. The germline V gene encodes CDR1 SGHTS and CDR2 YDEGEE. Trimming took off 0 bases at V and 1 base at J, with 6 bases between the two ends. The CDR3 contains 14 residues. The chain's CDR3 is CASSLAGGTDTQYF. CDR3 DNA: TGTGCCAGCAGCTTGGCGGGTGGCACAGATACGCAGTATTTT.